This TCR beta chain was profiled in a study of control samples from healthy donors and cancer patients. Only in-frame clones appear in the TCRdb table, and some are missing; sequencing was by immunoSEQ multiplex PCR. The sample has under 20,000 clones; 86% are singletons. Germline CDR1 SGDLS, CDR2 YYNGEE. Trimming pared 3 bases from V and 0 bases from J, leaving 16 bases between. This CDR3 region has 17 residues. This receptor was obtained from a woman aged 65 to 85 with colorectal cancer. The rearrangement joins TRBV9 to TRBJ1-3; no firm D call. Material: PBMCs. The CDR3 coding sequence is TGTGCCAGCAGCGCGCCAAAGGCTGACCGCTCTGGAAACACCATATATTTT. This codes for CASSAPKADRSGNTIYF.